This T cell receptor (beta chain) was observed in a study of shared clonotypes between healthy human individuals. As to this clone: Its antigen is as yet unknown.

V was cut by 6 bases and J by 3 bases, with 23 bases left in between. This CDR3 contains 17 residues. Germline V gene lookup returns CDR1 KGHSH and CDR2 LQKENI. Overall study findings and caveats: Clonotype sharing among donors likely depends on sequencing depth. Across subsets, estimated richness was generally greater for naive than for memory populations.

Generated by immunoSEQ multiplex PCR, the TCRdb table keeps only in-frame clones and is missing some. The data hold some 200,000 clones, with about 93% observed a single time. The clonotype comes from a woman aged 30 to 39 in good health. The sequencing input was naive CD4+ T cells sorted from blood. Subset of the sample: CD45RA+ positively selected. The gene calls are TRBV18 and TRBJ1-2; D is possibly TRBD1 (6 bases). CDR3 coding DNA: TGTGCCAGCTCGTCCTCCGGGACACCTACGTCTGACTATGGCTACACCTTC. Protein: CASSSSGTPTSDYGYTF.